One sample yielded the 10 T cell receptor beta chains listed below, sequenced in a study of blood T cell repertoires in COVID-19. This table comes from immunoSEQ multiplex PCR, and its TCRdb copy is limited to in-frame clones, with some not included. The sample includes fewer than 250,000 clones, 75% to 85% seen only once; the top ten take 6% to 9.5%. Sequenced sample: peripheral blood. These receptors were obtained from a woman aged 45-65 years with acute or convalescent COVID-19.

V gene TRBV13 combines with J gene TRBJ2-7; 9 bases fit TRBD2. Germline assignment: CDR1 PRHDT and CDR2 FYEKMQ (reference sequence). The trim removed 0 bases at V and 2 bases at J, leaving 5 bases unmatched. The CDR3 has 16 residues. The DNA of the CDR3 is TGTGCCAGCAGCTTAGGGGCTAGCGGGACAGCCTACGAGCAGTACTTC. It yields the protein CASSLGASGTAYEQYF.

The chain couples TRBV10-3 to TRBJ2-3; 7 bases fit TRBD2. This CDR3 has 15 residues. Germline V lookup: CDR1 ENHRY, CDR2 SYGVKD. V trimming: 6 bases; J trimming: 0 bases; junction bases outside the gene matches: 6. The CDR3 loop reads CAIRDTSESTDTQYF. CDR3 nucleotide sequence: TGTGCCATCAGGGATACTAGCGAGAGCACAGATACGCAGTATTTT.

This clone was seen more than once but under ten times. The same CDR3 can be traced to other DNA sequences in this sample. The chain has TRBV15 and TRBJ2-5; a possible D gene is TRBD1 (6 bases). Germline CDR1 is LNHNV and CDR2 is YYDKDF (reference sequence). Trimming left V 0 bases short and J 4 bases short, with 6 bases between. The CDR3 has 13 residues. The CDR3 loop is CATSRDRGETQYF. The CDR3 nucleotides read TGTGCCACCAGCAGAGACAGGGGAGAGACCCAGTACTTC. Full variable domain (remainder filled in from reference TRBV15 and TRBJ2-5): DAMVIQNPRYQVTQFGKPVTLSCSQTLNHNVMYWYQQKSSQAPKLLFHYYDKDFNNEADTPDNFQSRRPNTSFCFLDIRSPGLGDTAMYLCATSRDRGETQYFGPGTRLLVL.

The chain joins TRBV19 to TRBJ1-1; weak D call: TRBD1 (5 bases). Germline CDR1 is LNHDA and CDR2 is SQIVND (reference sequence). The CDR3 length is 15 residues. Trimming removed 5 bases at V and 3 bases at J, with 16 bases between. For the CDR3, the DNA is TGTGCCAGTAGTTCCCCGGGACTAGGGGACACTGAAGCTTTCTTT. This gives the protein CASSSPGLGDTEAFF.

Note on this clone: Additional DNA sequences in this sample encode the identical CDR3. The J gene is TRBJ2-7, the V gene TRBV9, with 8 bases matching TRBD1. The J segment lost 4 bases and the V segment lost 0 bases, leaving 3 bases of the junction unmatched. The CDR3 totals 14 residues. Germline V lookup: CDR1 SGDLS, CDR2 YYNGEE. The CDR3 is CASSVGQGAYEQYF. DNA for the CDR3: TGTGCCAGCAGCGTAGGGCAGGGGGCATACGAGCAGTACTTC.

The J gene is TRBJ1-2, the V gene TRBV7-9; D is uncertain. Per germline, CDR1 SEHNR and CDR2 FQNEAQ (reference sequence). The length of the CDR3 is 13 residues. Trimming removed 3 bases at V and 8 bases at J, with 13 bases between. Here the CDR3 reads CASSLTQLRGYTF. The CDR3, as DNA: TGTGCCAGCAGCTTGACCCAGTTGAGGGGCTACACCTTC.

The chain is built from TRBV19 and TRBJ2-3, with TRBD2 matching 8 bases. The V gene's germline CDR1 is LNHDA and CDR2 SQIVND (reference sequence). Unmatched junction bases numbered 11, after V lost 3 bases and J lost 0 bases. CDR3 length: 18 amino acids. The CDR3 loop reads CASSIRGGASGSTDTQYF. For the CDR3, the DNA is TGTGCCAGTAGTATCCGTGGCGGGGCTAGCGGGAGCACAGATACGCAGTATTTT.

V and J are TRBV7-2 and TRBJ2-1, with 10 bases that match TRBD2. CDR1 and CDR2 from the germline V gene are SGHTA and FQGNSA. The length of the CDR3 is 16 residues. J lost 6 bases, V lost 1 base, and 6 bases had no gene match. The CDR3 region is CASSLGSASGSNEQFF. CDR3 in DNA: TGTGCCAGCAGCTTAGGATCGGCTAGCGGGAGCAATGAGCAGTTCTTC.

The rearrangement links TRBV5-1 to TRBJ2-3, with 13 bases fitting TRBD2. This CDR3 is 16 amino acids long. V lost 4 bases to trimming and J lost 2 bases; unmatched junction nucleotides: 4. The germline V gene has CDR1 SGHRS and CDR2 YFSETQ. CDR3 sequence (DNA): TGCGCCAGCAGCCCAGGGACTAGCGGGACCACAGATACGCAGTATTTT. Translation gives CASSPGTSGTTDTQYF.

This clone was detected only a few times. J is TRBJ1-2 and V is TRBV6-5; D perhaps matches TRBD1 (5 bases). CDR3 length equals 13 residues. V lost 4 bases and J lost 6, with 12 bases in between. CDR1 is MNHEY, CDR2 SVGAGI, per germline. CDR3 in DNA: TGTGCCAGCAGTTCCCGGGAGGGGAATGGCTACACCTTC. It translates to CASSSREGNGYTF.